The 18 T cell receptor beta chains below come from one sample, sequenced in a study of blood T cell repertoires in COVID-19. Sequenced by immunoSEQ multiplex PCR; TCRdb stores in-frame clones only, minus some. The sample consists of some 120,000 clones, 83% of them appearing once. Sample: peripheral blood. The receptor set was obtained from a man aged 25 to 45 with acute or convalescent COVID-19.

The V gene is TRBV6-5, the J gene TRBJ1-4, with D possibly TRBD1 on 5 matching bases. V was trimmed by 5 bases and J by 1 base, leaving 11 bases between them. Germline loops: CDR1 MNHEY, CDR2 SVGAGI. This CDR3 comprises 15 residues. The CDR3 coding sequence is TGTGCCAGCAGTAACCCGGGGGGAACTAATGAAAAACTGTTTTTT. Residues: CASSNPGGTNEKLFF.

The V call is TRBV27, the J call TRBJ1-1; D is perhaps TRBD1 (5 bases). This CDR3 is built from 14 residues. Trimming cost V 6 bases and J 0 bases, with 11 bases left between them. Germline-derived CDR1 and CDR2 are MNHEY and SMNVEV (reference sequence). The CDR3 region has the DNA TGTGCCAGCAGACCACACAGGTTGAACACTGAAGCTTTCTTT. This encodes CASRPHRLNTEAFF.

This clone showed up just a few times. The chain is built from TRBV7-8 and TRBJ1-2, with D tentatively TRBD1 (6 bases). CDR1 SGHVS and CDR2 FQNEAQ come from the germline V gene. V was cut by 3 bases and J by 0 bases, with 8 bases left in between. This CDR3 is built from 14 residues. CDR3: CASSFRQANYGYTF. CDR3 bases: TGTGCCAGCAGCTTTAGACAGGCTAACTATGGCTACACCTTC.

V usage is TRBV12-5 and J usage is TRBJ1-1; D may be TRBD1 (5 bases). CDR3 length equals 14 residues. Germline loops: CDR1 LGHNT, CDR2 FRNRAP. Trimming removed 0 bases at V and 4 bases at J, with 9 bases between. The CDR3 reads CASGLVPGLTEAFF. The CDR3 DNA is TGTGCTAGTGGTTTGGTACCGGGACTCACTGAAGCTTTCTTT. Supplemented by reference TRBV12-5 and TRBJ1-1, the full variable domain reads DARVTQTPRHKVTEMGQEVTMRCQPILGHNTVFWYRQTMMQGLELLAYFRNRAPLDDSGMPKDRFSAEMPDATLATLKIQPSEPRDSAVYFCASGLVPGLTEAFFGQGTRLTVV.

Here the CDR3 reads CASSLSGGAGNTIYF. The CDR3 DNA reads TGTGCCAGCAGTTTATCGGGCGGGGCTGGAAACACCATATATTTT. The chain employs TRBV27 and TRBJ1-3; no definite D call. The V gene lost 0 bases and the J gene lost 2 bases, with 8 bases spanning the gap. Per germline, CDR1 MNHEY and CDR2 SMNVEV (reference sequence). The CDR3 is 15 amino acids.

The chain recombines TRBV6-1 with TRBJ2-3; 7 nucleotides agree with TRBD2. J gave up 8 bases and V 1 base, and 6 bases lay outside the gene matches. From germline, CDR1 is MNHNS and CDR2 SASEGT. This CDR3 has 14 residues. The CDR3 is CASSEVREEGTQYF. CDR3 coding DNA: TGTGCCAGCAGTGAAGTCCGGGAGGAGGGTACGCAGTATTTT.

The gene calls are TRBV12-3 or TRBV12-4 and TRBJ2-5; D possibly corresponds to TRBD2 (5 bases). CDR3 length equals 13 residues. Trimming pared 3 bases from V and 5 bases from J, leaving 10 bases between. The CDR3: CASSFFSGETQYF. CDR3 coding DNA: TGTGCCAGCAGTTTCTTTTCGGGGGAGACCCAGTACTTC.

This clone has only a few counts. The chain couples TRBV6-6 to TRBJ1-5, with 8 bases aligning to TRBD1. CDR3 length: 14 amino acids. The germline gives CDR1 MNHNY, CDR2 SVGAGI (reference sequence). Losses at the gene ends were 6 bases for V and 6 bases for J; bases not matched to a gene: 7. CDR3 nucleotide sequence: TGTGCCAGCAGCCACGGACAGGGTAGTCAGCCCCAGCATTTT. Translated, it gives CASSHGQGSQPQHF.

This sequence joins TRBV2 and TRBJ1-1; possibly TRBD1 for D (6 bases). The germline V gene has CDR1 SNHLY and CDR2 FYNNEI. The V end was cut by 6 bases, the J end by 0 bases, with 17 bases between. The CDR3 totals 16 residues. CDR3 DNA sequence: TGTGCCAGCAGATCAGGGGCCTATTACTTGAACACTGAAGCTTTCTTT. Translated, it gives CASRSGAYYLNTEAFF. Full variable domain (missing parts from reference TRBV2 and TRBJ1-1): EPEVTQTPSHQVTQMGQEVILRCVPISNHLYFYWYRQILGQKVEFLVSFYNNEISEKSEIFDDQFSVERPDGSNFTLKIRSTKLEDSAMYFCASRSGAYYLNTEAFFGQGTRLTVV.

The chain carries TRBV2 and TRBJ2-2; maybe TRBD2 (6 bases). Germline V gives CDR1 SNHLY, CDR2 FYNNEI. This CDR3 is built from 14 residues. With 5 bases removed from V and 4 bases from J, the gap between germline ends came to 11 bases. This CDR3 reads CASSWDFRTGELFF. CDR3 bases: TGTGCCAGCAGTTGGGACTTTCGCACCGGGGAGCTGTTTTTT.

The genes are TRBV5-8 and TRBJ1-3; tentatively, D is TRBD1 (6 bases). Germline loops: CDR1 SGHTS, CDR2 YDEGEE. The CDR3 has 15 residues. Trimming removed 4 bases from V and 2 bases from J, with 13 bases in between. The DNA for the CDR3 is TGTGCCAGCAGCACCGACGGGGGGCCTGGAAACACCATATATTTT. This gives the protein CASSTDGGPGNTIYF.

This clone occurred a few times. The rearrangement joins TRBV5-1 to TRBJ2-5; 7 bases fit TRBD2. CDR1 is SGHRS and CDR2 is YFSETQ in the germline V gene. The V gene end was trimmed by 4 bases and the J gene end by 2 bases; junction bases not matched to a gene: 2. This CDR3 is built from 13 residues. The CDR3 here is CASSRDYQETQYF. DNA of the CDR3: TGCGCCAGCAGCCGGGACTATCAAGAGACCCAGTACTTC. Full variable domain (outside the CDR3, taken from reference TRBV5-1 and TRBJ2-5): KAGVTQTPRYLIKTRGQQVTLSCSPISGHRSVSWYQQTPGQGLQFLFEYFSETQRNKGNFPGRFSGRQFSNSRSEMNVSTLELGDSALYLCASSRDYQETQYFGPGTRLLVL.

The chain employs TRBV3-1 (or the pseudogene TRBV3-2) and TRBJ2-3; D remains ambiguous. The V gene lost 4 bases and the J gene lost 6 bases, with 8 bases spanning the gap. Looked up from germline, CDR1 is LGHDT and CDR2 is YNNKEL (reference sequence). The CDR3 runs 12 residues. CDR3 protein: CASSPLGDTQYF. The CDR3 DNA follows: TGTGCCAGCAGCCCGCTAGGTGATACGCAGTATTTT.

This clone was detected once. This rearrangement joins TRBV2 to TRBJ1-6; D is unresolved. The ends were cut back, 6 bases at V and 9 bases at J, with 15 bases in the middle. The CDR3 is 14 amino acids. Germline-derived CDR1 and CDR2 are SNHLY and FYNNEI. The CDR3 coding sequence is TGTGCCAGCAGGATGGAGGTCTCGGGTTCACCCCTCCACTTT. Residues: CASRMEVSGSPLHF.

This clone was recorded once. The chain has TRBV4-1 and TRBJ2-3; 10 bases fit TRBD2. The CDR3 extends over 17 amino acids. The ends lost 4 bases at V and 2 bases at J; junction bases unmatched: 9. Germline-derived CDR1 and CDR2 are MGHRA and YSYEKL. The CDR3, as DNA: TGCGCCAGCAGCCGGGACGGGACTAGCGATTTCACAGATACGCAGTATTTT. Its translation: CASSRDGTSDFTDTQYF.

V usage is TRBV30 and J usage is TRBJ1-2; 11 bases fit TRBD1. CDR3 length: 17 residues. Germline assignment: CDR1 GTSNPN and CDR2 SVGIG (reference sequence). V lost 4 bases to trimming and J lost 3 bases; unmatched junction nucleotides: 13. In DNA form, the CDR3 reads TGTGCCTGGACCCGCCTGGGGGACAGGGGGGGTGACTATGGCTACACCTTC. This encodes CAWTRLGDRGGDYGYTF.

Here the CDR3 DNA reads TGTGCCAGCAGCCAAGTCAGGGATTACGAGCAGTACTTC. This translates into CASSQVRDYEQYF. The chain has TRBV3-1 (or the pseudogene TRBV3-2) and TRBJ2-7; perhaps TRBD1 as D (5 bases). This CDR3 comprises 13 residues. Between the trimmed V and J ends, which lost 1 base and 4 bases, there was a span of 8 bases. CDR1 is LGHDT, CDR2 YNNKEL, per germline (reference sequence).

In this sample, this clone turned up a few times. The genes are TRBV10-3 and TRBJ1-1, with D hard to call. The germline V and J ends were trimmed by 7 bases and 5 bases, with 14 bases remaining between them. Per germline, CDR1 ENHRY and CDR2 SYGVKD. The CDR3 contains 13 residues. CDR3 bases: TGTGCCATCAAGGTGGGAGAAGGGACTGAAGCTTTCTTT. Translating gives CAIKVGEGTEAFF.